Listed below are T cell receptor beta chains from one sample, sequenced in a study of T cells in localized non-small cell lung cancer. Data came from immunoSEQ multiplex PCR; TCRdb stores just in-frame clones and leaves some out. The sample consists of 1,400 to 1,500 clones, about 20% of them appearing once. Sequences were derived from normal lung tissue next to the tumor, sampled before any cancer treatment. These receptor sequences come from a male donor aged 60 or older with stage I squamous cell lung carcinoma. Both conserved end residues are part of each CDR3. A D gene is named only where the DNA matches it firmly. A clone size is listed for some rows: how often the clone was seen (once, few, many), or a class if it is expanded.

NA TRBJ1-1 TRBV29-1 few CSVATSRGYTEAFF TGCAGCGTTGCGACCAGTCGGGGGTACACTGAAGCTTTCTTT
NA TRBJ2-1 TRBV23-1 few CASSLIGQNEQFF TGCGCCAGCAGCTTGATCGGACAGAACGAGCAGTTCTTC
NA TRBJ2-3 TRBV29-1 NA CSVNLYGGTQYF TGCAGCGTAAACCTATATGGAGGCACGCAGTATTTT
NA TRBJ2-1 TRBV6-8 few CASSTLRTSVYNEQFF TGTGCCAGCAGCACTCTTCGGACAAGTGTCTACAATGAGCAGTTCTTC
NA TRBJ2-7 TRBV7-8 many CASSLGGPYEQYF TGTGCCAGCAGCTTAGGAGGTCCCTACGAGCAGTACTTC
TRBD2 TRBJ2-1 TRBV19 NA CASSITSGRFHEQFF TGTGCCAGTAGTATAACTAGCGGGAGATTCCATGAGCAGTTCTTC
NA TRBJ2-3 TRBV29-1 few CSVTGSLNTQYF TGCAGCGTTACCGGGAGTTTGAATACGCAGTATTTT
TRBD2 TRBJ2-1 TRBV6-8 few CASSGQPGTISYNEQFF TGTGCCAGCAGTGGGCAGCCCGGGACTATATCCTACAATGAGCAGTTCTTC
NA TRBJ1-5 TRBV10-3 NA CATADGYSNQPQHF TGTGCCACCGCGGACGGTTATAGCAATCAGCCCCAGCATTTT
NA TRBJ2-3 TRBV23-1 NA CASSLRGGHSTDTQYF TGCGCCAGCAGTCTCCGAGGAGGCCATAGCACAGATACGCAGTATTTT
TRBD1 TRBJ2-7 TRBV15 NA CATSRAGQHYEQYF TGTGCCACCAGCAGAGCGGGACAGCACTACGAGCAGTACTTC
NA TRBJ1-4 TRBV11-3 hyperexpanded CASSLEDVNEKLFF TGTGCCAGCAGCTTGGAGGATGTGAATGAAAAACTGTTTTTT
TRBD2 TRBJ2-7 TRBV11-3 large CASSLGTSGSAEQYF TGTGCCAGCAGCTTAGGAACTAGCGGGAGCGCCGAGCAGTACTTC
NA TRBJ2-7 TRBV18 NA CASSRDQLYEQYF TGTGCCAGCTCACGGGACCAGCTATACGAGCAGTACTTC
NA TRBJ2-5 TRBV6-8 NA CASSYGAGETQYF TGTGCCAGCAGTTACGGGGCGGGGGAGACCCAGTACTTC
TRBD2 TRBJ2-1 TRBV29-1 NA CSVEDGPGGGLSYNEQFF TGCAGCGTTGAAGATGGGCCGGGAGGTGGCCTCTCCTACAATGAGCAGTTCTTC
TRBD1 TRBJ2-5 TRBV11-3 few CASSLRNRDRVVQETQYF TGTGCCAGCAGCTTACGAAACCGGGACAGGGTTGTCCAAGAGACCCAGTACTTC
NA TRBJ2-6 TRBV29-1 NA CSVAYDTGANVLTF TGCAGCGTCGCGTATGATACTGGGGCCAACGTCCTGACTTTC
NA TRBJ2-7 TRBV11-3 NA CASSLVQGNAYEQYF TGTGCCAGCAGCTTAGTTCAGGGGAACGCCTACGAGCAGTACTTC
NA TRBJ1-4 TRBV11-3 NA CASSFSEATNEKLFF TGTGCCAGCAGCTTCTCCGAAGCAACTAATGAAAAACTGTTTTTT
NA TRBJ2-1 TRBV1 NA CASSSGQGKANEQFF TGCGCCAGCAGCTCGGGACAGGGGAAGGCCAATGAGCAGTTCTTC
TRBD1 TRBJ2-2 TRBV28 NA CASSPGTGGYSGELFF TGTGCCAGCAGTCCGGGGACAGGGGGATATAGCGGGGAGCTGTTTTTT
NA TRBJ2-7 TRBV6-7 few CASSEAGQVYEQYF TGTGCCAGCAGTGAAGCGGGACAAGTCTACGAGCAGTACTTC
NA TRBJ2-5 TRBV28 few CASSLPGAGVGETQYF TGTGCCAGCAGCCTGCCGGGGGCAGGGGTAGGGGAGACCCAGTACTTC
TRBD1 TRBJ2-2 TRBV9 medium-sized CASKATGGYTGELFF TGTGCCAGCAAAGCAACAGGGGGGTACACCGGGGAGCTGTTTTTT
NA TRBJ1-1 TRBV29-1 NA CSVEVARGLTEAFF TGCAGCGTTGAAGTCGCCCGGGGTCTCACTGAAGCTTTCTTT
NA TRBJ2-4 TRBV6-8 NA CASRERQINIQYF TGTGCCAGCAGAGAACGACAGATAAACATTCAGTACTTC
TRBD2 TRBJ2-1 TRBV11-3 NA CASSLGTSGRYEQFF TGTGCCAGCAGCTTGGGGACTAGCGGGAGATATGAGCAGTTCTTC
NA TRBJ2-1 TRBV7-5 few CASSTRSSYNEQFF TGTGCCAGCAGCACCAGATCCTCCTACAATGAGCAGTTCTTC
TRBD2 TRBJ2-4 TRBV14 NA CASSLATGLAGKNIQYF TGTGCCAGCAGCCTCGCTACGGGACTAGCGGGAAAAAACATTCAGTACTTC
TRBD1 TRBJ1-5 TRBV6-8 NA CASSSRGPRNQPQHF TGTGCCAGCAGTTCCAGGGGGCCTCGCAATCAGCCCCAGCATTTT
TRBD1 TRBJ1-1 TRBV7-2 few CASSQNRGTEAFF TGTGCCAGCAGCCAAAACAGGGGCACTGAAGCTTTCTTT
NA TRBJ1-1 TRBV5-1 NA CASSLDLRLSPMNTEAFF TGCGCCAGCAGCCTGGACCTACGGCTATCGCCCATGAACACTGAAGCTTTCTTT
NA TRBJ1-5 TRBV5-1 NA CASSLGAGTLNNQPQHF TGCGCCAGCAGCTTGGGTGCCGGGACTCTTAACAATCAGCCCCAGCATTTT
TRBD1 TRBJ1-4 TRBV11-3 few CASSLGDRDFEKLFF TGTGCCAGCAGCTTAGGAGACAGGGACTTTGAAAAACTGTTTTTT
NA TRBJ1-1 TRBV11-3 medium-sized CASSLVSGRNTEAFF TGTGCCAGCAGCTTAGTATCGGGTAGGAACACTGAAGCTTTCTTT
TRBD1 TRBJ1-1 TRBV11-3 large CASSLLPGTGGTEAFF TGTGCCAGCAGCTTACTCCCTGGGACAGGGGGAACTGAAGCTTTCTTT
TRBD1 TRBJ1-2 TRBV6-8 medium-sized CASTKGADGYGYTF TGTGCCAGCACCAAGGGGGCGGATGGCTATGGCTACACCTTC
NA TRBJ2-1 TRBV12-1 NA CASSFIGTSGTNEQFF TGTGCCAGCAGCTTTATTGGGACTAGCGGGACGAATGAGCAGTTCTTC
NA TRBJ2-5 TRBV10-2 NA CASSESKVRGETQYF TGCGCCAGCAGTGAGTCGAAAGTTCGGGGGGAGACCCAGTACTTC
NA TRBJ2-7 TRBV28 few CASRATGSGRGYF TGTGCCAGCAGGGCTACAGGATCCGGACGTGGGTACTTC
TRBD1 TRBJ2-1 TRBV28 few CASSRDRVVNEQFF TGTGCCAGCAGTCGGGACAGGGTGGTCAATGAGCAGTTCTTC
TRBD1 TRBJ1-1 TRBV30 NA CACQGQDAEAFF TGTGCCTGCCAAGGACAGGACGCTGAAGCTTTCTTT
TRBD2 TRBJ2-2 TRBV11-3 medium-sized CASRPELAGEGELFF TGTGCCAGCAGGCCCGAACTAGCGGGAGAGGGGGAGCTGTTTTTT
NA TRBJ2-2 TRBV11-3 NA CASSSTGPTGELFF TGTGCCAGCAGCTCGACAGGTCCCACCGGGGAGCTGTTTTTT
NA TRBJ1-4 TRBV11-3 NA CASSSTGGNEKLFF TGTGCCAGCAGCTCGACAGGAGGGAATGAAAAACTGTTTTTT
NA TRBJ2-7 TRBV23-1 few CASSQATGRYEQYF TGCGCCAGCAGCCAAGCGACAGGGAGGTACGAGCAGTACTTC
NA TRBJ2-3 TRBV10-1 NA CASSETGLNTQYF TGCGCCAGCAGTGAGACCGGCCTCAATACGCAGTATTTT
NA TRBJ1-1 TRBV5-1 NA CASSRLPKADGVEAFF TGCGCCAGCAGCAGACTACCTAAAGCCGATGGGGTTGAAGCTTTCTTT
NA TRBJ1-5 TRBV28 NA CASSLSGFRQPQHF TGTGCCAGCAGTTTATCAGGGTTCAGGCAGCCCCAGCATTTT
NA TRBJ1-1 TRBV19 NA CASTDGVLNTEAFF TGTGCCAGTACGGACGGTGTGTTGAACACTGAAGCTTTCTTT
NA TRBJ2-2 TRBV14 NA CASSPWARRTANTGELFF TGTGCCAGCAGCCCCTGGGCCCGGAGGACCGCGAACACCGGGGAGCTGTTTTTT
TRBD2 TRBJ2-3 TRBV4-1 few CASSQDAYSGLAGASTDTQYF TGCGCCAGCAGCCAAGATGCCTACTCGGGGTTAGCGGGAGCTAGCACAGATACGCAGTATTTT
NA TRBJ2-3 TRBV28 NA CASSLGQISTDTQYF TGTGCCAGCAGTTTAGGACAGATTAGCACAGATACGCAGTATTTT